This T cell receptor beta chain originates from a study of blood T cell repertoires in COVID-19 (dated by TCRdb to the early 2020s). Turning to the overall study: Samples from collaborators originated in the United States, Italy and Spain and spanned both the acute and convalescent phases of COVID-19. The samples were drawn from two sources: the first 160 participants of the ongoing ImmuneRACE study, and over 1,000 subjects contributed by 6 global collaborators. Where available, HLA class I and class II types were taken from metadata supplied by the sample provider and were not determined by assay-based typing. Sample metadata almost always included a de-identified subject ID, COVID-19 status, age in years and sex. The dataset comprised deeply sampled blood TCRbeta repertoires from subjects exposed to, actively infected with, or recovered from COVID-19. The prospective study material was composed of cDNA or gDNA derived from T cells, B-cell-depleted T cells, or PBMCs. The repertoires were released in a freely available public database meant as a resource for research on the immune response to SARS-CoV-2.

Collaborating institutions collected whole blood in K2EDTA tubes following their own protocols. For TCRbeta analysis, collaborator samples were shipped as frozen whole blood, as isolated PBMCs, or as DNA extracted from either sample type. What the authors observed across the whole study: The amount of clinical and demographic metadata varied by source and participant and was provided uncurated.

V lost 8 bases and J lost 8 bases, and the count of bases not matched to a germline gene is 5. The CDR3 measures 11 amino acids from cysteine to phenylalanine. Kept here is only the CDR3 DNA, which spans 33 bases and is read in frame from base 1. As encoded in the germline V gene (reference sequence), CDR1 is LNHDA while CDR2 is SQIVND. TCRbeta CDR3 regions were amplified from genomic DNA using the immunoSEQ Assay, a bias-controlled multiplex PCR. On the study's bioinformatics: Within the assay, amplification of reference gene primers was used to estimate how many nucleated cells each sample contained. To quantify the absolute abundance of each unique TCRbeta CDR3 rearrangement, sequence reads were collapsed and filtered. For each sample, productive Simpson clonality was calculated as the square root of Simpson's diversity index across productive rearrangements. TCRdb re-hosts the immuneACCESS table, in-frame sequences only. Its copies lack some clones; in the studies checked, an unresolved V gene accounts for under half of them, and the cause for the rest is not known. The DNA gave D and trimming, while V, J and clone size come from that table. The sample contains tens of thousands of clones, 86% of them found a single time. About 7.7% of the sample is taken by the ten largest.

With regard to this clone: This receptor's antigen is unknown. Base qualities are not provided; no much larger clone lies one nucleotide away.

The TCR sequence derives from a man in his fifties or sixties with acute or convalescent COVID-19. The sample consisted of peripheral blood. This receptor chain uses TRBV19 and TRBJ1-2; 7 of the junction bases match TRBD1. The base sequence is TGTGCCAGTCTAGGGACAGAAGGCTACACCTTC. This sequence encodes CASLGTEGYTF.